This entry concerns a single TCR beta chain. Its specificity is not known. Systemic immunosuppression or autoimmune disease history was grounds to exclude patients. Profiling relied on immunoSEQ multiplex PCR, and the TCRdb table lists in-frame clones only, not all of them. The sample has just over 60,000 clones, approximately 89% seen once. With 2 bases removed from V and 2 bases from J, the gap between germline ends came to 13 bases. The CDR3 is 15 residues long. The V gene's germline CDR1 is MNHNS and CDR2 SASEGT. The record originates from a study of OX40 agonist ivuxolimab in advanced cancers. Study in general: The dose-escalation group included hepatocellular carcinoma, melanoma, renal cell carcinoma and head and neck cancer. Study results and limitations: At 0.1 to 3.0 mg/kg and by week 6, clonal expansion occurred in CD4+ and CD8+ blood T cells. Among expanded peripheral T cells, antigen specificity went undetermined.

J is TRBJ2-7 and V is TRBV6-1; D may be TRBD1 (7 bases). This sequence was found in an adult with an advanced solid tumor such as melanoma, head and neck, liver or kidney cancer. The sequenced sample was CD4+ or CD8+ T cells sorted from blood, obtained in a trial of the OX40 agonist ivuxolimab. This CDR3 is CASSEWAGGPYEQYF. In DNA form, the CDR3 reads TGTGCCAGCAGTGAATGGGCAGGGGGGCCCTACGAGCAGTACTTC.